These T cell receptor beta chains were read from a single sample in a study of shared clonotypes between healthy human individuals. Generated by immunoSEQ multiplex PCR, the TCRdb table keeps only in-frame clones and is missing some. The sample has roughly 2.5 million clones, approximately 94% seen once. Sequenced material: naive CD4+ T cells sorted from blood. The receptors here all came from a man aged 18 to 29 in good health. Both conserved end residues are part of each CDR3. A D gene is named only where the DNA matches it firmly. Clone size appears in some rows only: once, few, many, or a class for an expanded clone.

V gene	clone size	D gene	J gene	CDR3 protein	CDR3 DNA
TRBV2	-	-	TRBJ1-5	CASSLTTVSNQPQHF	TGTGCCAGCAGTCTCACGACAGTTAGCAATCAGCCCCAGCATTTT
TRBV6-6	-	-	TRBJ1-5	CASSSTGNGQPQHF	TGTGCCAGCAGTTCGACGGGGAACGGTCAGCCCCAGCATTTT
TRBV2	-	TRBD2	TRBJ2-3	CASSELLAGSTDTQYF	TGTGCCAGCAGTGAACTACTAGCGGGCAGCACAGATACGCAGTATTTT
TRBV28	-	-	TRBJ2-7	CASRETGSYEQYF	TGTGCCAGCAGAGAGACAGGCTCCTACGAGCAGTACTTC
TRBV15	-	-	TRBJ2-4	CATSRDGASPLAKNIQYF	TGTGCCACCAGCAGAGATGGGGCTAGCCCCCTAGCCAAAAACATTCAGTACTTC
TRBV7-2	-	TRBD2	TRBJ2-1	CASSLGLAEQFF	TGTGCCAGCAGCCTCGGACTAGCGGAGCAGTTCTTC
TRBV19	-	-	TRBJ1-2	CASKASRDYGYTF	TGTGCCAGTAAAGCCAGCCGGGACTATGGCTACACCTTC
TRBV5-6	-	-	TRBJ2-7	CASSLSGYEQYF	TGTGCCAGCAGCTTGTCAGGGTACGAGCAGTACTTC
TRBV19	-	-	TRBJ2-2	CASSIEGGSGELFF	TGTGCCAGTAGTATAGAAGGGGGTTCCGGGGAGCTGTTTTTT
TRBV7-8	-	-	TRBJ2-1	CASSSTPSSYNEQFF	TGTGCCAGCAGCTCGACCCCAAGCTCCTACAATGAGCAGTTCTTC
TRBV28	-	-	TRBJ1-6	CASREGQNSPLHF	TGTGCCAGCCGGGAAGGACAGAATTCACCCCTCCACTTT
TRBV7-9	-	-	TRBJ2-7	CASSYDRATIYEQYF	TGTGCCAGCAGCTACGACCGCGCCACTATCTACGAGCAGTACTTC
TRBV19	-	-	TRBJ2-6	CASSTGSRANVLTF	TGTGCCAGTAGTACGGGATCCCGGGCCAACGTCCTGACTTTC
TRBV11-3	-	-	TRBJ2-3	CASSLGGGQVGRNTQYF	TGTGCCAGCAGCTTAGGGGGGGGACAGGTTGGGCGAAATACGCAGTATTTT
TRBV7-2	once	TRBD1	TRBJ2-2	CASSRKQGKNTGELFF	TGTGCCAGCAGCCGAAAACAGGGGAAAAACACCGGGGAGCTGTTTTTT
TRBV5-6	-	-	TRBJ1-3	CASSLVQTVGNTIYF	TGTGCCAGCAGCTTGGTTCAGACAGTCGGAAACACCATATATTTT
TRBV6-1	once	-	TRBJ1-2	CASSEYLSHTF	TGTGCCAGCAGTGAGTACCTGTCCCACACCTTC
TRBV5-8	-	TRBD2	TRBJ2-7	CASREGFGLAGERYEQYF	TGTGCCAGCAGAGAAGGCTTCGGACTAGCGGGAGAGAGATACGAGCAGTACTTC
TRBV18	-	-	TRBJ1-5	CASSPDNQPQHF	TGTGCCAGCTCCCCCGACAATCAGCCCCAGCATTTT
TRBV29-1	-	TRBD2	TRBJ2-7	CSVAGFGGGAYEQYF	TGCAGCGTTGCGGGTTTCGGCGGGGGGGCCTACGAGCAGTACTTC
TRBV5-4	few	TRBD1	TRBJ1-1	CASSLDLQGATEAFF	TGTGCCAGCAGCTTAGACCTACAGGGGGCCACTGAAGCTTTCTTT
TRBV28	-	TRBD1	TRBJ2-3	CASIDSGGSTDTQYF	TGTGCCAGCATCGACTCAGGGGGCAGCACAGATACGCAGTATTTT
TRBV7-8	-	TRBD1	TRBJ2-7	CASSLLDRQTYEQYF	TGTGCCAGCAGCCTCCTGGACAGGCAGACCTACGAGCAGTACTTC
TRBV2	-	-	TRBJ1-4	CASGGGATNEKLFF	TGTGCCAGTGGGGGCGGAGCAACTAATGAAAAACTGTTTTTT
TRBV28	-	TRBD1	TRBJ1-2	CASSYPLDRAGGYTF	TGTGCCAGCAGTTACCCCCTTGACAGGGCCGGTGGCTACACCTTC
TRBV6-5	-	TRBD2	TRBJ2-7	CASSYSGGNEQYF	TGTGCCAGCAGTTACTCGGGGGGGAACGAGCAGTACTTC
TRBV10-3	few	-	TRBJ1-2	CAIAGEAVYGYTF	TGTGCCATAGCGGGGGAGGCGGTCTATGGCTACACCTTC
TRBV15	-	TRBD1	TRBJ2-7	CATSRETTGAYEQYF	TGTGCCACCAGCAGGGAAACTACAGGGGCCTACGAGCAGTACTTC
TRBV13	-	TRBD2	TRBJ2-7	CASSQRPGLAGNEQYF	TGTGCCAGCAGCCAGCGCCCCGGACTAGCGGGAAACGAGCAGTACTTC
TRBV18	-	-	TRBJ1-4	CASSPGATNEKLFF	TGTGCCAGCTCACCCGGGGCAACTAATGAAAAACTGTTTTTT
TRBV7-9	-	-	TRBJ1-2	CASSLDGGYGYTF	TGTGCCAGCAGCTTGGATGGAGGCTATGGCTACACCTTC
TRBV5-6	-	TRBD1	TRBJ2-7	CASSVEWTGAYEQYF	TGTGCCAGCAGCGTGGAATGGACAGGGGCCTACGAGCAGTACTTC
TRBV6-1	-	-	TRBJ2-7	CASSNVGTYEQYF	TGTGCCAGCAGTAACGTAGGGACATACGAGCAGTACTTC
TRBV7-8	-	-	TRBJ2-5	CASSASGNRAQETQYF	TGTGCCAGCAGCGCATCGGGAAATCGGGCCCAAGAGACCCAGTACTTC
TRBV14	-	-	TRBJ1-6	CASSQGPGTYNSPLHF	TGTGCCAGCAGCCAAGGCCCGGGGACCTATAATTCACCCCTCCACTTT
TRBV19	-	-	TRBJ1-4	CATRDRTNEKLFF	TGTGCCACCAGGGACCGAACTAATGAAAAACTGTTTTTT
TRBV12-5	-	TRBD2	TRBJ2-5	CASGLVAGEETQYF	TGTGCTAGTGGTTTGGTAGCGGGAGAAGAGACCCAGTACTTC
TRBV20-1	few	-	TRBJ1-4	CSPRPHEKLFF	TGCAGTCCTCGTCCTCATGAAAAACTGTTTTTT
TRBV5-6	-	TRBD1	TRBJ2-7	CASSLDWTGVGEQYF	TGTGCCAGCAGCTTGGACTGGACAGGGGTCGGCGAGCAGTACTTC
TRBV27	-	-	TRBJ1-6	CASSFQPGPPNSPLHF	TGTGCCAGCAGTTTCCAGCCAGGCCCGCCGAATTCACCCCTCCACTTT